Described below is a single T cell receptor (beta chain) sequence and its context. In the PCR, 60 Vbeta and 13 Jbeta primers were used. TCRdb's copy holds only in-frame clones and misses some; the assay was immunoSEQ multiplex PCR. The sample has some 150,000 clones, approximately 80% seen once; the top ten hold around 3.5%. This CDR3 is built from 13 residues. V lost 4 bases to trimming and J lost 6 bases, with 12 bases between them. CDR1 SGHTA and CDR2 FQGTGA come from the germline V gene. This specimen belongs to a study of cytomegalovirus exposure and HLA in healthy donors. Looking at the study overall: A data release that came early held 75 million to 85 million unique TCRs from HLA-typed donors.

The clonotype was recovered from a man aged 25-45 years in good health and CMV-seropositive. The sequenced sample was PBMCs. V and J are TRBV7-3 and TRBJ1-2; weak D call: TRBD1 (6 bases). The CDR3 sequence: CASSSQGYDGYTF. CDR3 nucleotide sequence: TGTGCCAGCAGCTCACAGGGATACGATGGCTACACCTTC.